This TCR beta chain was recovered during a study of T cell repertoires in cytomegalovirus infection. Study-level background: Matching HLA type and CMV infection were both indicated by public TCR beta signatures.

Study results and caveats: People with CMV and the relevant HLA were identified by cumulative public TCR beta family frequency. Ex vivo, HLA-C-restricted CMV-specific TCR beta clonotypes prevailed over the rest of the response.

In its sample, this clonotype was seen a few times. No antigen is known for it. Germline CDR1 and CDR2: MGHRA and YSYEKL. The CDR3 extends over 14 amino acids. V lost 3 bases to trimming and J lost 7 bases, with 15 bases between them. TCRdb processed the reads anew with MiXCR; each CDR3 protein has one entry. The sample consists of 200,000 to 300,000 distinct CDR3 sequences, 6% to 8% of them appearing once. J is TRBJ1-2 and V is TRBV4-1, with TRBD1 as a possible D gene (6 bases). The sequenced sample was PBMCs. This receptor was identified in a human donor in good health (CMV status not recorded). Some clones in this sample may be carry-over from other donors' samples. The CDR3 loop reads CASSQGGGASGYTF. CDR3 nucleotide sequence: TGCGCCAGCAGCCAGGGAGGGGGGGCGAGTGGCTACACCTTC.